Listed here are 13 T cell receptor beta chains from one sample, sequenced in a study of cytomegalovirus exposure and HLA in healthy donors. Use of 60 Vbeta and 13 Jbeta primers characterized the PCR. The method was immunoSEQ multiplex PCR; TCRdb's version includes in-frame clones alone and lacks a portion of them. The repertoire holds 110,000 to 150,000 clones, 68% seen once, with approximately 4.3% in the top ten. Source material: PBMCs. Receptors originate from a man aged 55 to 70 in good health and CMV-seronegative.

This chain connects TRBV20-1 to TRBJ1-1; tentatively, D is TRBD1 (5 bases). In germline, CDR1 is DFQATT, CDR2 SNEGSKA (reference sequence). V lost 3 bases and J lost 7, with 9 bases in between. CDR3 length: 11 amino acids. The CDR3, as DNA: TGCAGTGCTAGTGTGACAGTTGAAGCTTTCTTT. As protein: CSASVTVEAFF.

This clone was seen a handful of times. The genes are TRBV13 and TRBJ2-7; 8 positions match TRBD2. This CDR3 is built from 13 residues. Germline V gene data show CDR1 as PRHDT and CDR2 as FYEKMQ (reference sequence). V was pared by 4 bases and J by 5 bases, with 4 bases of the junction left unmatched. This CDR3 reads CASSSTGGDEQYF. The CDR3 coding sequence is TGTGCCAGCAGCTCGACCGGGGGGGACGAGCAGTACTTC.

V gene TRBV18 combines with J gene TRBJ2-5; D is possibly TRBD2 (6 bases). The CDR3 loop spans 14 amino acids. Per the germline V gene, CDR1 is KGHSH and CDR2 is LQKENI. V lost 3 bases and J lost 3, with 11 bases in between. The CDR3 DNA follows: TGTGCCAGCTCACCTCGCCCGGGGGAAGAGACCCAGTACTTC. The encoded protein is CASSPRPGEETQYF.

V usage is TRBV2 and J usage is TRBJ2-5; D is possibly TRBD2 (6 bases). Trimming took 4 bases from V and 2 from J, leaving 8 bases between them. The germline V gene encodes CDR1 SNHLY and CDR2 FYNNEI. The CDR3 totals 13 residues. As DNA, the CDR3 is TGTGCCAGCAGTGGGGACTTGCAAGAGACCCAGTACTTC. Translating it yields CASSGDLQETQYF.

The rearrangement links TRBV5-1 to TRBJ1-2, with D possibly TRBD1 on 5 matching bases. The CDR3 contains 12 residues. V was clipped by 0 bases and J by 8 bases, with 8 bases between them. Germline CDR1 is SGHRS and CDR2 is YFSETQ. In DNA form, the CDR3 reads TGCGCCAGCAGCTTGGACGGGGGAGGCTACACCTTC. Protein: CASSLDGGGYTF.

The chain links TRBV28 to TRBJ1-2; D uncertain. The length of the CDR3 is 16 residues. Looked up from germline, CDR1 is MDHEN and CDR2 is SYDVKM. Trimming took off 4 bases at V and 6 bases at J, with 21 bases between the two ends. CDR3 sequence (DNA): TGTGCCAGCAGTTCCCGGCGACCGTTTTCGGGAGATGGCTACACCTTC. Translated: CASSSRRPFSGDGYTF.

The CDR3 reads CASSLSDYGYTF. The CDR3 DNA is TGTGCCAGCAGTTTATCAGACTATGGCTACACCTTC. The V gene is TRBV28, the J gene TRBJ1-2; unclear D gene. Trimming removed 1 base at V and 3 bases at J, with 3 bases between. The CDR3 covers 12 residues. Germline values: CDR1 MDHEN, CDR2 SYDVKM.

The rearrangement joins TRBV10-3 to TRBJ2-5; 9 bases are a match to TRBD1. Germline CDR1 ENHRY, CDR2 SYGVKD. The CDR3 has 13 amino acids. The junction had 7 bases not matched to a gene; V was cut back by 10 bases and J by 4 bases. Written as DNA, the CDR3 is TGTGCCAATGGACAGGGGCTTCGAGAGACCCAGTACTTC. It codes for CANGQGLRETQYF.

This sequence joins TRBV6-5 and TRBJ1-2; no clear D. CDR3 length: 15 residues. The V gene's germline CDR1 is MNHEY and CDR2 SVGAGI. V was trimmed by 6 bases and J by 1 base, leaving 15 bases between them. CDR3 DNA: TGTGCCAGCAGCCGACCCGGCGGGCTTAACTATGGCTACACCTTC. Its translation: CASSRPGGLNYGYTF.

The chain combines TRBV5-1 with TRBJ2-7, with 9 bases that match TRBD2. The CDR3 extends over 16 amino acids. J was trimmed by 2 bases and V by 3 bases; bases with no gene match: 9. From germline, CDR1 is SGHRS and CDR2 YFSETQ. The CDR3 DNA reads TGCGCCAGCAGCTGGGCCCAAGCGGGAGGAGCCTACGAGCAGTACTTC. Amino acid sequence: CASSWAQAGGAYEQYF.

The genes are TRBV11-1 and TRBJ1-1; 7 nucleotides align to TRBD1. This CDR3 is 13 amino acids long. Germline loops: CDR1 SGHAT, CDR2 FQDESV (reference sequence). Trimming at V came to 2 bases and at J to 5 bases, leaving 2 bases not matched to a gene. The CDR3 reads CASSLPGGTEAFF. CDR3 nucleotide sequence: TGTGCCAGCAGCTTACCAGGGGGGACTGAAGCTTTCTTT.

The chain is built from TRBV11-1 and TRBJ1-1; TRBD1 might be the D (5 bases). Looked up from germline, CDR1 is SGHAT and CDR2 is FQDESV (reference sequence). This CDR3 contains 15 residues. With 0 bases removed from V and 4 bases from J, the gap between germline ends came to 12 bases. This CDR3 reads CASSLAGQLSTEAFF. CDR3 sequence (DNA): TGTGCCAGCAGCTTAGCGGGGCAGCTCTCCACTGAAGCTTTCTTT.

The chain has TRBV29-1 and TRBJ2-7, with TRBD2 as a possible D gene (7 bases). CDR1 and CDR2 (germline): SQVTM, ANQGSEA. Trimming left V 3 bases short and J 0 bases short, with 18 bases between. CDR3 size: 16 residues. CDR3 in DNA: TGCAGCGTTGAGGGGGGGGCATCTGGGGGCTCCTACGAGCAGTACTTC. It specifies CSVEGGASGGSYEQYF.